The 21 T cell receptor beta chains below all came from one sample that was sequenced in a study of neurological immune-mediated disorders. TCRdb used MiXCR to reprocess the 5' RACE reads, holding one entry per CDR3 protein. The table records roughly 80,000 distinct CDR3 sequences, approximately 10% of them present only once. The material sequenced was PBMCs. The receptor source for this set is a man aged 35-49 years in good health.

This clonotype has at least ten counts. The chain recombines TRBV27 with TRBJ2-6, with D unresolved. V was clipped by 6 bases and J by 2 bases, with 8 bases between them. The germline CDR1 and CDR2 sequences are MNHEY and SMNVEV (reference sequence). The CDR3 is made up of 14 amino acids. CDR3 bases: TGTGCCAGCAGGAGTGGGGCTGGGGCCAACGTCCTGACTTTC. Translated: CASRSGAGANVLTF.

In regard to this clonotype: With a much larger clone just one base away, this may be a read error. The chain uses TRBV29-1 and TRBJ2-7; 10 nucleotides line up with TRBD2. The CDR3 has 14 amino acids. In germline, CDR1 is SQVTM, CDR2 ANQGSEA. The CDR3 coding sequence is TGCAGCGTTGAGATTCTAGCGGGGGTATACGACCAGTACTTC. Translating it yields CSVEILAGVYDQYF.

This clonotype was detected many times. J is TRBJ2-7 and V is TRBV5-1, with TRBD2 matching 10 bases. Germline V CDR1 and CDR2: SGHRS, YFSETQ. CDR3 length: 15 amino acids. After removal of 3 bases from V and 4 bases from J, the junction contained 7 bases not matched to a gene. The CDR3 sequence is CASSSSSGRTYEQYF. As DNA, the CDR3 is TGCGCCAGCAGCTCTTCTAGCGGGAGAACTTACGAGCAGTACTTC.

The rearrangement joins TRBV20-1 to TRBJ2-6; D call uncertain. This CDR3 has 15 amino acids. The V and J ends lost 4 bases and 2 bases respectively, with 12 bases between them. CDR1 and CDR2 from the germline V gene are DFQATT and SNEGSKA (reference sequence). The CDR3 spells CSATEQWTGANVLTF. CDR3 bases: TGCAGTGCTACAGAACAGTGGACTGGGGCCAACGTCCTGACTTTC.

This clonotype was seen just once. The genes are TRBV6-6 and TRBJ1-3; D not certain. Germline V gene sequence: CDR1 MNHNY, CDR2 SVGAGI (reference sequence). The V end was cut by 1 base, the J end by 4 bases, with 11 bases between. The CDR3 sequence is 15 residues long. The DNA of the CDR3 is TGTGCCAGCAGTTACTATCGGGGAGGAGGAAACACCATATATTTT. Its translation: CASSYYRGGGNTIYF.

This clonotype has a count of ten or more. The CDR3 sequence: CASTFGGAYEQYF. The CDR3 DNA follows: TGTGCCAGCACCTTTGGGGGGGCCTACGAGCAGTACTTC. J is TRBJ2-7 and V is TRBV7-9; 7 nucleotides match TRBD2. V trimming: 7 bases; J trimming: 2 bases; junction bases outside the gene matches: 5. The length of the CDR3 is 13 residues. From germline, CDR1 is SEHNR and CDR2 FQNEAQ (reference sequence).

This clonotype was seen many times. The chain couples TRBV2 to TRBJ2-2, with 7 bases matching TRBD2. The germline V gene has CDR1 SNHLY and CDR2 FYNNEI. CDR3 length: 13 residues. Trimming at V came to 9 bases and at J to 7 bases, leaving 8 bases not matched to a gene. The CDR3 region has the DNA TGTGCCAGTCTAGGGAGGGTACACGGGGAGCTGTTTTTT. Residues: CASLGRVHGELFF.

The rearrangement links TRBV3-1 to TRBJ1-1; D remains unclear. The germline gives CDR1 LGHDT, CDR2 YNNKEL (reference sequence). V lost 10 bases, J lost 9 bases, and 21 bases lay in between. The CDR3 consists of 13 residues. In DNA, the CDR3 is TGTGCCACCATCCCTCACTCCTCGGGCCAAGCTTTCTTT. Encoded protein: CATIPHSSGQAFF.

This clonotype was counted at least ten times. The J gene is TRBJ2-1, the V gene TRBV12-3 or TRBV12-4; perhaps TRBD2 as D (5 bases). This CDR3 comprises 13 residues. The germline V and J ends were trimmed by 5 bases and 4 bases, with 9 bases remaining between them. The CDR3 is CASSHGGYNEQFF. DNA of the CDR3: TGTGCCAGCAGTCACGGCGGGTACAATGAGCAGTTCTTC.

This clonotype came up many times. The chain joins TRBV12-3 or TRBV12-4 to TRBJ2-1; 7 bases match TRBD2. The CDR3 runs to 14 residues. With V trimmed by 8 bases and J by 8 bases, 12 bases remained unmatched. The CDR3 loop reads CASLWDYYTDEQFF. The CDR3 DNA reads as TGTGCCAGCCTTTGGGACTATTATACCGATGAGCAGTTCTTC.

This clonotype was seen ten or more times. The rearrangement uses TRBV28 and TRBJ2-7; D is uncertain. CDR3 length equals 14 residues. The V end was cut by 4 bases, the J end by 3 bases, with 13 bases between. Germline V gene sequence: CDR1 MDHEN, CDR2 SYDVKM. As DNA, the CDR3 is TGTGCCAGCAGTTCCTCGGACGGATACTACGAGCAGTACTTC. This translates into CASSSSDGYYEQYF.

This clonotype was detected many times. The V and J genes are TRBV10-3 and TRBJ2-7; 15 bases fit TRBD2. In germline, CDR1 is ENHRY, CDR2 SYGVKD. The J segment lost 1 base and the V segment lost 10 bases, leaving 8 bases of the junction unmatched. The CDR3 extends over 16 amino acids. This chain's CDR3 is CASHGTSGRSSYEQYF. The CDR3 DNA is TGTGCCAGTCACGGGACTAGCGGGAGGTCATCCTACGAGCAGTACTTC.

The table lists this clonotype with many counts. V and J are TRBV25-1 and TRBJ2-5, with D unresolved. This CDR3 contains 13 residues. V lost 4 bases and J lost 3, with 9 bases in between. CDR1 and CDR2 from the germline V gene are MGHDK and SYGVNS. The CDR3 nucleotides read TGTGCCAGCAGTGTGCCGGGCGAAGAGACCCAGTACTTC. Protein sequence: CASSVPGEETQYF.

This clonotype was counted ten times or more. J is TRBJ1-1 and V is TRBV20-1; 7 nucleotides align to TRBD1. The CDR3 is made up of 18 amino acids. Trimming cost V 3 bases and J 1 base; bases outside gene matches: 17. Germline CDR1 DFQATT, CDR2 SNEGSKA (reference sequence). For the CDR3, the DNA is TGCAGTGCTAGTGATTGGGACAGCAGGGATCGGGGGAACACTGAAGCTTTCTTT. Translating it yields CSASDWDSRDRGNTEAFF.

This clonotype was counted ten times or more. This chain connects TRBV7-2 to TRBJ1-2; D gene unclear. Trimming took off 2 bases at V and 0 bases at J, with 4 bases between the two ends. The germline V gene encodes CDR1 SGHTA and CDR2 FQGNSA. This CDR3 region has 13 residues. In nucleotides, the CDR3 is TGTGCCAGCAGCTTATCCCCTAACTATGGCTACACCTTC. Amino acids: CASSLSPNYGYTF.

This clonotype was observed a handful of times. The chain carries TRBV29-1 and TRBJ2-3; D assignment may be TRBD1 or TRBD2 (6 bases each). CDR1 and CDR2 (germline): SQVTM, ANQGSEA. The CDR3 spans 14 residues. Trimming removed 6 bases at V and 6 bases at J, with 19 bases between. CDR3 in DNA: TGCAGCGTGTTAGGGGGGTCGGGGATGGATACGCAGTATTTT. Translation gives CSVLGGSGMDTQYF.

This clonotype was detected many times. V is TRBV7-6 and J is TRBJ2-2, with TRBD1 matching 9 bases. The CDR3 runs to 17 residues. Germline trimming cut 3 bases from V and 6 bases from J; bases unmatched to any gene: 11. The germline gives CDR1 SGHVS, CDR2 FNYEAQ. In DNA, the CDR3 is TGTGCCAGCAGCTTGGCCACAGGGGGCGCCTCGGCCGGGGAGCTGTTTTTT. It yields the protein CASSLATGGASAGELFF.

This clonotype showed up many times. The chain carries TRBV24-1 and TRBJ2-3, with TRBD2 matching 11 bases. This CDR3 region has 17 residues. From germline, CDR1 is KGHDR and CDR2 SFDVKD. Trimming at V came to 3 bases and at J to 0 bases, leaving 4 bases not matched to a gene. The DNA of the CDR3 is TGTGCCACCAGTGATGCCGGGACTAGCGGCAGCACAGATACGCAGTATTTT. This sequence encodes CATSDAGTSGSTDTQYF.

The sample holds many counts of this clonotype. The J gene is TRBJ2-3, the V gene TRBV29-1; no clear D gene. V lost 4 bases, J lost 2 bases, and 7 bases lay in between. CDR1 and CDR2 from the germline V gene are SQVTM and ANQGSEA. The CDR3 length is 12 residues. CDR3 loop: CSVVVTTDTQYF. Written as DNA, the CDR3 is TGCAGCGTTGTTGTCACCACAGATACGCAGTATTTT.

Many counts were recorded for this clonotype. The chain links TRBV6-5 to TRBJ2-4; no reliable D call. This CDR3 comprises 12 residues. The germline V gene encodes CDR1 MNHEY and CDR2 SVGAGI. The CDR3 is CDPALAKNIQYF. CDR3 coding DNA: TGTGACCCCGCACTAGCCAAAAACATTCAGTACTTC.

This clonotype was detected a few times. V usage is TRBV7-3 and J usage is TRBJ2-2; no reliable D call. The V gene's germline CDR1 is SGHTA and CDR2 FQGTGA. V was clipped by 5 bases and J by 4 bases, with 8 bases between them. The CDR3 runs to 13 residues. DNA of the CDR3: TGTGCCAGCAGCGTCGACACCACCGGGGAGCTGTTTTTT. Translated: CASSVDTTGELFF.